In its sample, the clone carrying this TCR beta chain was seen a few times. The data were obtained in a study of blood T cell repertoires in COVID-19. Original analysis: Estimated nucleated cell counts came from reference gene primer amplification. Libraries were prepared by immunoSEQ multiplex PCR; TCRdb keeps only in-frame clonotypes and omits some of them. The D gene and trimming were derived from the DNA, and the V and J assignments and clone size from that table. The sample holds about 290,000 clones, 75% to 90% seen once. Trimming stripped 4 bases from V and 3 bases from J, with 12 bases between. Germline lookup yields CDR1 LGHDT and CDR2 YNNKEL (reference sequence). CDR3 length: 14 amino acids.

Sequencing was performed on peripheral blood. This clonotype originated in a woman in her twenties or thirties with active or convalescent COVID-19. The rearrangement joins TRBV3-1 (or the pseudogene TRBV3-2) to TRBJ1-1; D may be TRBD1 (5 bases). This CDR3 is CASSRWDFDTEAFF. The CDR3 bases are TGTGCCAGCAGCCGCTGGGACTTCGACACTGAAGCTTTCTTT.